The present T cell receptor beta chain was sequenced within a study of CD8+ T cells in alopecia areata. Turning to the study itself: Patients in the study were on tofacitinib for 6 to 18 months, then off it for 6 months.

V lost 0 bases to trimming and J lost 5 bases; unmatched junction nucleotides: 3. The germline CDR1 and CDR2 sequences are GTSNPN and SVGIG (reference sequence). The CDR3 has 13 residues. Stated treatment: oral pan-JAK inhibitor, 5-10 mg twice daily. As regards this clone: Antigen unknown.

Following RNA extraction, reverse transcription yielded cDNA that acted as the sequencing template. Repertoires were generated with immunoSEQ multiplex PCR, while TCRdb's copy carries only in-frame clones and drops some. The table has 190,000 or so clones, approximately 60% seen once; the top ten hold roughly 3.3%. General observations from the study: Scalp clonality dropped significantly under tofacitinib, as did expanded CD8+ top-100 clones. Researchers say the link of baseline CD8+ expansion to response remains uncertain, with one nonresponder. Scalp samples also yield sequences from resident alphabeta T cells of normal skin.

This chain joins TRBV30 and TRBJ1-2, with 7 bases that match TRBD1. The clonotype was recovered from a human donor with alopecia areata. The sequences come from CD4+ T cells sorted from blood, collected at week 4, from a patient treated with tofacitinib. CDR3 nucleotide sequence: TGTGCCTGGAGTGTAAACAGGGGTTATGGCTACACCTTC. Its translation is CAWSVNRGYGYTF.